Following are 30 T cell receptor beta chains from one sample sequenced in a study of chronic HIV infection and antiretroviral therapy. From the 5' RACE reads, TCRdb called clonotypes with MiXCR, one entry per CDR3 protein. The table lists 40,000 or so distinct CDR3 sequences, 7% to 10% of them singletons. The sample taken for sequencing was peripheral blood. The receptors come from an adult who had HIV and had not received antiretroviral therapy, or was an uninfected healthy control (not recorded which).

The chain carries TRBV20-1 and TRBJ1-1; D call uncertain. CDR3 length equals 12 residues. The germline V gene encodes CDR1 DFQATT and CDR2 SNEGSKA (reference sequence). V gave up 0 bases and J gave up 3 bases, with 5 bases separating them. CDR3 bases: TGCAGTGCTAGAGACAGTTACACTGAAGCTTTCTTT. It encodes CSARDSYTEAFF.

This clonotype was detected ten times or more. The CDR3, as DNA: TGTGCCAGCAGTTACTCGCACGGGAACGAGCAGTACTTC. Its protein is CASSYSHGNEQYF. V gene TRBV6-5 combines with J gene TRBJ2-7, with D possibly TRBD2 on 5 matching bases. The CDR3 runs 13 residues. CDR1 and CDR2 (germline): MNHEY, SVGAGI. Trimming left V 0 bases short and J 5 bases short, with 8 bases between.

This clonotype was seen ten or more times. The chain recombines TRBV7-8 with TRBJ2-7; D is perhaps TRBD2 (6 bases). CDR3 length: 13 residues. Looked up from germline, CDR1 is SGHVS and CDR2 is FQNEAQ. Trimming pared 1 base from V and 5 bases from J, leaving 9 bases between. CDR3 sequence (DNA): TGTGCCAGCAGCTTAGGGGGGACTGACGAGCAGTACTTC. Protein: CASSLGGTDEQYF.

This chain links TRBV28 with TRBJ2-3; D ambiguous. CDR1 is MDHEN and CDR2 is SYDVKM in the germline V gene. CDR3 size: 14 residues. Trimming cost V 7 bases and J 0 bases, with 11 bases left between them. Written as DNA, the CDR3 is TGTGCCAGCAAAATACAGTTTAGCACAGATACGCAGTATTTT. Protein product: CASKIQFSTDTQYF.

V gene TRBV29-1 combines with J gene TRBJ2-3; TRBD2 aligns across 7 bases. This CDR3 spans 15 amino acids. V shed 2 bases and J 0 bases; nucleotides not matched to a gene: 5. Germline values: CDR1 SQVTM, CDR2 ANQGSEA. The CDR3 DNA reads as TGCAGCGTTGAACCCGGGACTACGAGCACAGATACGCAGTATTTT. It codes for CSVEPGTTSTDTQYF.

This clonotype has at least ten counts. V usage is TRBV6-6 and J usage is TRBJ1-3; D is unresolved. CDR3 size: 13 residues. Between the trimmed V and J ends, which lost 6 bases and 2 bases, there was a span of 8 bases. CDR1 and CDR2 (germline): MNHNY, SVGAGI (reference sequence). The CDR3 DNA follows: TGTGCCAGCAGGGTACCGACTGGAAACACCATATATTTT. Translation: CASRVPTGNTIYF.

At least ten counts were recorded for this clonotype. CDR3 in amino acids: CASSFISRAQGTEAFF. The CDR3 coding sequence is TGCGCCAGCAGCTTTATCTCCCGGGCCCAGGGGACTGAAGCTTTCTTT. V usage is TRBV5-1 and J usage is TRBJ1-1, with TRBD1 as a possible D gene (6 bases). From germline, CDR1 is SGHRS and CDR2 YFSETQ. V lost 2 bases and J lost 5, with 19 bases in between. This CDR3 comprises 16 residues.

This clonotype was recorded many times. The V call is TRBV7-9, the J call TRBJ2-7; D possibly corresponds to TRBD1 (6 bases). Trimming cost V 5 bases and J 7 bases, with 9 bases left between them. Germline V gene data show CDR1 as SEHNR and CDR2 as FQNEAQ (reference sequence). CDR3 size: 11 residues. CDR3 nucleotides: TGTGCCAGCAGCCGTAGGGGGGAGCAGTACTTC. Its protein product is CASSRRGEQYF.

This clonotype was observed a few times. This rearrangement joins TRBV29-1 to TRBJ2-7, with D possibly matching TRBD2 (5 bases). V lost 4 bases and J lost 2, with 12 bases in between. This CDR3 is built from 13 residues. The V gene's germline CDR1 is SQVTM and CDR2 ANQGSEA. In DNA form, the CDR3 reads TGCAGCGTTGCAGCCGAGAGGGCCTACGAGCAGTACTTC. Protein sequence: CSVAAERAYEQYF.

This clonotype was detected only a few times. The gene calls are TRBV7-2 and TRBJ1-4, with unresolved D. Germline values: CDR1 SGHTA, CDR2 FQGNSA. CDR3 size: 16 residues. Trimming stripped 3 bases from V and 1 base from J, with 12 bases between. The CDR3 sequence: CASSLGSPLTNEKLFF. The DNA for the CDR3 is TGTGCCAGCAGCTTGGGGTCTCCTTTAACTAATGAAAAACTGTTTTTT.

The table lists this clonotype with many counts. The J gene is TRBJ2-3, the V gene TRBV9, with 9 bases matching TRBD2. V shed 3 bases, J shed 1 base, and the junction held 6 bases outside the gene matches. Germline lookup yields CDR1 SGDLS and CDR2 YYNGEE. CDR3 size: 16 residues. This CDR3 is CASSGAGGHGTDTQYF. CDR3 in DNA: TGTGCCAGCAGCGGTGCGGGAGGGCACGGCACAGATACGCAGTATTTT.

The sample holds many counts of this clonotype. The chain carries TRBV2 and TRBJ2-1; D is ambiguous. Trimming shortened V by 5 bases and J by 9 bases, and 11 bases separated the two germline ends. The CDR3 is made up of 12 amino acids. CDR1 and CDR2 from the germline V gene are SNHLY and FYNNEI. CDR3 sequence: CASSNGLSEQFF. The CDR3 DNA follows: TGTGCCAGCAGTAATGGATTGAGTGAGCAGTTCTTC. Full variable domain (missing parts from reference TRBV2 and TRBJ2-1): EPEVTQTPSHQVTQMGQEVILRCVPISNHLYFYWYRQILGQKVEFLVSFYNNEISEKSEIFDDQFSVERPDGSNFTLKIRSTKLEDSAMYFCASSNGLSEQFFGPGTRLTVL.

Remarks on this clonotype: Being one base from a much bigger clone, this may be a read error. CDR3 region: CASSSDTTVRDTETFF. Here the CDR3 DNA reads TGTGCCAGCAGCAGCGATACCACGGTGAGGGACACTGAAACTTTCTTT. The gene calls are TRBV28 and TRBJ1-1; tentative D call: TRBD1 (6 bases). Germline-derived CDR1 and CDR2 are MDHEN and SYDVKM. CDR3 length: 16 amino acids.

This clonotype was recorded a few times. The chain uses TRBV28 and TRBJ1-5; D may be TRBD1 (5 bases). V was cut by 3 bases and J by 7 bases, with 13 bases left in between. Germline CDR1 MDHEN, CDR2 SYDVKM. The CDR3 runs to 14 residues. The CDR3 is CASSFDGAGQPQHF. CDR3 sequence (DNA): TGTGCCAGCAGTTTCGACGGGGCAGGCCAGCCCCAGCATTTT.

This clonotype was detected many times. This sequence joins TRBV2 and TRBJ2-1; 16 nucleotides match TRBD2. J lost 9 bases, V lost 5 bases, and 4 bases had no gene match. CDR1 SNHLY and CDR2 FYNNEI come from the germline V gene. The CDR3 totals 15 residues. The CDR3 spells CASSMGLAGGSEQFF. The CDR3 nucleotides read TGTGCCAGCAGTATGGGACTAGCGGGAGGGAGTGAGCAGTTCTTC.

The genes are TRBV20-1 and TRBJ1-1, with D possibly TRBD1 on 5 matching bases. Germline lookup yields CDR1 DFQATT and CDR2 SNEGSKA (reference sequence). V was cut by 5 bases and J by 3 bases, with 13 bases left in between. The CDR3 spans 13 residues. This CDR3 is CSAYTGTYTEAFF. DNA for the CDR3: TGCAGTGCTTACACAGGAACCTACACTGAAGCTTTCTTT.

The chain is built from TRBV28 and TRBJ2-2; unclear D gene. The CDR3 sequence is 15 residues long. The V and J ends lost 2 bases and 0 bases respectively, with 7 bases between them. Germline assignment: CDR1 MDHEN and CDR2 SYDVKM. CDR3 nucleotides: TGTGCCAGCAGTTTAACGGACGCGAACACCGGGGAGCTGTTTTTT. Translation: CASSLTDANTGELFF. Full variable domain (outside the CDR3, taken from reference TRBV28 and TRBJ2-2): DVKVTQSSRYLVKRTGEKVFLECVQDMDHENMFWYRQDPGLGLRLIYFSYDVKMKEKGDIPEGYSVSREKKERFSLILESASTNQTSMYLCASSLTDANTGELFFGEGSRLTVL.

There are many counts of this clonotype. The chain uses TRBV28 and TRBJ2-5, with D perhaps TRBD2 (6 bases). Deletions cut 11 bases from V and 13 bases from J, with 26 bases between. The CDR3 is made up of 13 amino acids. Germline V gives CDR1 MDHEN, CDR2 SYDVKM. CDR3: CAWGETTGTPPYF. CDR3 nucleotides: TGTGCCTGGGGTGAAACAACCGGGACTCCACCGTACTTC.

The rearrangement uses TRBV21-1 and TRBJ1-4; the table's TRBD1 call for D was not verified on the DNA. TRBV21-1 is labeled a pseudogene. The CDR3 loop spans 10 amino acids. CDR3 sequence (DNA): TGTGCCAGACAGGGTGAAAAACTGTTTTTT. Translating gives CARQGEKLFF.

This clonotype came up a few times. The V and J genes are TRBV27 and TRBJ2-3; 7 positions agree with TRBD2. This CDR3 comprises 14 residues. Germline V gene lookup returns CDR1 MNHEY and CDR2 SMNVEV (reference sequence). V lost 2 bases and J lost 2; bases outside the gene matches: 1. The CDR3 DNA reads TGTGCCAGCAGTTTACTAGCGGCCACAGATACGCAGTATTTT. This codes for CASSLLAATDTQYF.

The table lists this clonotype with a few counts. DNA for the CDR3: TGTGCCAGCAGTCCTTTGCGGGAGTCCAACGAGCAGTACTTC. Its protein is CASSPLRESNEQYF. The V gene is TRBV28, the J gene TRBJ2-7; 7 bases line up with TRBD2. With V trimmed by 5 bases and J by 5 bases, 9 bases remained unmatched. Germline loops: CDR1 MDHEN, CDR2 SYDVKM. The CDR3 length is 14 residues. The entire variable domain, with the rest obtained from reference TRBV28 and TRBJ2-7, is as follows: DVKVTQSSRYLVKRTGEKVFLECVQDMDHENMFWYRQDPGLGLRLIYFSYDVKMKEKGDIPEGYSVSREKKERFSLILESASTNQTSMYLCASSPLRESNEQYFGPGTRLTVT.

This clonotype was seen repeatedly, ten times or more. V is TRBV20-1 and J is TRBJ2-3, with TRBD1 as a possible D gene (6 bases). V dropped 3 bases and J dropped 6 bases, with 7 bases sitting between them. This CDR3 is 11 amino acids long. Germline V CDR1 and CDR2: DFQATT, SNEGSKA (reference sequence). CDR3 nucleotides: TGCAGTGCTAGGAGGGGGGATACGCAGTATTTT. Translated, it gives CSARRGDTQYF.

The chain recombines TRBV4-1 with TRBJ1-1; TRBD1 matches at 7 bases. Unmatched junction bases numbered 12, after V lost 2 bases and J lost 0 bases. Germline assignment: CDR1 MGHRA and CDR2 YSYEKL. The CDR3 length is 18 residues. Here the CDR3 reads CASSQPDRRNVVNTEAFF. The CDR3 nucleotides read TGCGCCAGCAGCCAACCGGACAGGAGGAATGTCGTGAACACTGAAGCTTTCTTT.

This clonotype was picked up many times. A junction boundary mismatches the germline segment, possibly from a read error. This CDR3 is CASSRTSTDTQYF. As DNA, the CDR3 is TGTGCCAGCAGTCGAACTAGCACGGATACGCAGTATTTT. The V call is TRBV4-2, the J call TRBJ2-3; possibly TRBD2 for D (6 bases). Germline assignment: CDR1 LGHNA and CDR2 YNFKEQ. This CDR3 has 13 residues.

The chain joins TRBV21-1 to TRBJ2-1; the table gives TRBD2 as D, unverified against the DNA. TRBV21-1 is recorded as a pseudogene. There are 14 residues in the CDR3. CDR3 in DNA: TGTGCCAGCAGGAAGCGGGAGGCCTCATATGAGCAGTTCTTC. It codes for CASRKREASYEQFF.

In this sample, this clonotype turned up many times. The chain combines TRBV29-1 with TRBJ2-3, with a tentative D call TRBD2 (6 bases). V lost 4 bases and J lost 2, with 16 bases in between. Germline V gene lookup returns CDR1 SQVTM and CDR2 ANQGSEA. This CDR3 region has 15 residues. The CDR3 bases are TGCAGCGTTGTCAGGATGGGAGGAAACACAGATACGCAGTATTTT. Translation gives CSVVRMGGNTDTQYF.

This clonotype came up many times. The CDR3 spells CASTSAVSYNEQFF. CDR3 coding DNA: TGTGCCAGCACTAGCGCGGTCTCCTACAATGAGCAGTTCTTC. The V call is TRBV2, the J call TRBJ2-1; tentatively, D is TRBD2 (6 bases). In germline, CDR1 is SNHLY, CDR2 FYNNEI. The germline V and J ends were trimmed by 7 bases and 0 bases, with 10 bases remaining between them. The CDR3 is 14 residues long.

This clonotype was recorded a few times. The chain recombines TRBV29-1 with TRBJ2-5, with D perhaps assigned TRBD1 or TRBD2 (7 bases each). The CDR3 loop spans 12 amino acids. The germline V and J ends were trimmed by 7 bases and 9 bases, with 18 bases remaining between them. The germline V gene has CDR1 SQVTM and CDR2 ANQGSEA. In nucleotides, the CDR3 is TGCAGCGGTATCGACAGGGAGGGGGCCCAGTACTTC. Its translation is CSGIDREGAQYF. Full variable domain (remainder filled in from reference TRBV29-1 and TRBJ2-5): SAVISQKPSRDICQRGTSLTIQCQVDSQVTMMFWYRQQPGQSLTLIATANQGSEATYESGFVIDKFPISRPNLTFSTLTVSNMSPEDSSIYLCSGIDREGAQYFGPGTRLLVL.

V gene TRBV10-3 combines with J gene TRBJ2-5, with D hard to call. V was pared by 4 bases and J by 2 bases, with 5 bases between. CDR1 and CDR2 (germline): ENHRY, SYGVKD. The CDR3 has 12 amino acids. The CDR3 nucleotides read TGTGCCATCAGTGCGTTACAAGAGACCCAGTACTTC. Translation: CAISALQETQYF.

The rearrangement links TRBV11-2 to TRBJ1-5, with no clear D. V was clipped by 5 bases and J by 3 bases, with 5 bases between them. The germline gives CDR1 SGHAT, CDR2 FQNNGV. This CDR3 comprises 12 residues. CDR3 nucleotides: TGTGCCAGCAGCGTCTACAATCAGCCCCAGCATTTT. Translated: CASSVYNQPQHF.